This TCR beta chain was profiled in a study of blood T cell repertoires in COVID-19. Study-level information: COVID-19 samples, acute and convalescent, were from the United States, Italy and Spain. In each case, the material was cDNA or gDNA derived from T cells, B-cell-depleted T cells, or PBMCs.

In the authors' methods: Cell counts per sample came from amplifying reference gene primers. Some clones are missing from TCRdb's copy, which holds only in-frame ones; the method was immunoSEQ multiplex PCR. That table gives V, J and clone size, and the DNA gave D and trimming. The sample consists of roughly 500,000 clones, nearly 90% of them appearing once. Seattle patients were enrolled during active infection and followed longitudinally. Germline V gives CDR1 SQVTM, CDR2 ANQGSEA. The CDR3 has 11 residues. Trimming pared 4 bases from V and 2 bases from J, leaving 6 bases between. The chain uses TRBV29-1 and TRBJ2-7; TRBD2 might be the D (6 bases). The specimen sequenced was peripheral blood. The sequence was obtained from a man aged 18 to 30 with COVID-19, enrolled during active disease. CDR3 sequence reads: CSVGTTYEQYF. The CDR3 DNA is TGCAGCGTTGGGACTACCTACGAGCAGTACTTC.